One T cell receptor (beta chain) is described in this entry. The antigen remains unidentified. TCRdb keeps only in-frame clones here, not all; method: immunoSEQ multiplex PCR. The sample carries about 37,000 clones, approximately 81% recorded once. This record comes from a study of CD4 T cells in relation to SARS-CoV-2 and coronaviruses. Looking at the study overall: Of the patients, under 10 were male, a few female, two Hispanic. The restricting HLA molecule for shared crossreactive spike epitopes was mapped.

V lost 4 bases and J lost 7, with 10 bases in between. Germline CDR1 and CDR2: SNHLY and FYNNEI. This CDR3 contains 13 residues. 75,000 to 100,000 naive or memory CD4+ cells were cultured with CEF peptides for about 10 days. The receptor's source is an adult with COVID-19. The chain joins TRBV2 to TRBJ1-4; no clear D. The sequenced sample consisted of naive CD4+ T cells from PBMCs, cultured in vitro. Subset in this sample: naive CD4+ T cells isolated by negative enrichment. CDR3 protein: CASSARWSEKLFF. The CDR3 DNA reads TGTGCCAGCAGTGCCCGATGGAGTGAAAAACTGTTTTTT.